The text below deals with one TCR beta chain. As yet, its antigen is unknown. This sample stems from a study of T cell responses to AZD1222 COVID-19 vaccine. Overall study results and limits: Donor demographics were predominantly white British with a female majority; clonal diversity may be underestimated. Baseline seropositivity occurred in only six or seven AZD1222 recipients.

V shed 1 base and J 3 bases; nucleotides not matched to a gene: 1. Germline-derived CDR1 and CDR2 are LGHNA and YSLEER. This CDR3 is built from 14 residues. Only in-frame clones appear in the TCRdb table, and some are missing; sequencing was by immunoSEQ multiplex PCR. Found here are about 100,000 clones, 87% of them singletons; the top ten hold about 3%. Specimen: peripheral blood, collected on day 0 of AZD1222 vaccination. The chain has TRBV4-3 and TRBJ1-2; 8 bases fit TRBD1. The receptor comes from an adult in good health. As DNA, the CDR3 is TGCGCCAGCAGCCAAGCGACAGGGGACTATGGCTACACCTTC. Translation gives CASSQATGDYGYTF.